The TCR beta chain under discussion was sequenced for a study of cytomegalovirus exposure and HLA in healthy donors. Study observations and caveats: Upon later analysis, TCR association rates were observed to vary by HLA locus, being highest for DRB1 and lowest for HLA-C.

This CDR3 region has 15 residues. The germline V gene has CDR1 MDHEN and CDR2 SYDVKM. Germline trimming cut 6 bases from V and 6 bases from J; bases unmatched to any gene: 10. Of note for this clone: Its antigen remains unknown.

Amplification used 60 Vbeta primers and 13 Jbeta primers. Repertoires were generated with immunoSEQ multiplex PCR, while TCRdb's copy carries only in-frame clones and drops some. The sample's table shows 50,000 to 70,000 clones. The TCR was taken from a male donor in good health and CMV-seronegative. The sample was PBMCs. The V gene is TRBV28, the J gene TRBJ1-5; TRBD1 matches at 8 bases. The DNA for the CDR3 is TGTGCCAGCAGATCCCCAGGGGGCTCGAGTCAGCCCCAGCATTTT. Its protein product is CASRSPGGSSQPQHF.